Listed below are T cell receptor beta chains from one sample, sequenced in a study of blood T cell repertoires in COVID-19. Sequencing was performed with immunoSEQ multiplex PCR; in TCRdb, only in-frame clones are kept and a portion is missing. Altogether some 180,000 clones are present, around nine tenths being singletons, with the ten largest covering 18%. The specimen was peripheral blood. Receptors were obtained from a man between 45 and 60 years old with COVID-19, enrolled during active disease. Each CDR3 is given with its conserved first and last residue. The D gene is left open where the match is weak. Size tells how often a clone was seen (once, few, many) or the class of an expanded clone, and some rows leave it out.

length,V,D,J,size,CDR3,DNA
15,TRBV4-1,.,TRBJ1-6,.,CASSQGQAGNSPLHF,TGCGCCAGCAGCCAAGGACAAGCTGGGAATTCACCCCTCCACTTT
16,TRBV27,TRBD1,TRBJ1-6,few,CASSLDWTGTESPLHF,TGTGCCAGCAGTTTAGACTGGACAGGGACGGAATCACCCCTCCACTTT
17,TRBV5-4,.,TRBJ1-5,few,CASSLPQTLRADQPQHF,TGTGCCAGCAGCTTACCGCAAACCCTGCGGGCGGATCAGCCCCAGCATTTT
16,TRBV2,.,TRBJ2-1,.,CASSRVGGGAYNEQFF,TGTGCCAGCAGTCGGGTCGGAGGGGGGGCTTACAATGAGCAGTTCTTC
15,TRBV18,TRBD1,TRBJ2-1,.,CASSQWDRGDNEQFF,TGTGCCAGCTCACAATGGGACAGGGGGGACAATGAGCAGTTCTTC
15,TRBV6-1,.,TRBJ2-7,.,CASSKAIQGSYEQYF,TGTGCCAGCAGTAAAGCAATACAGGGATCCTACGAGCAGTACTTC
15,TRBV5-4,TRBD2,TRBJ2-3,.,CASSLTSGGTDTQYF,TGTGCCAGCAGCTTAACTAGCGGAGGGACAGATACGCAGTATTTT
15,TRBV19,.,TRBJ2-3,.,CASSIRAVRPNTQYF,TGTGCCAGTAGTATAAGAGCGGTGCGCCCAAATACGCAGTATTTT
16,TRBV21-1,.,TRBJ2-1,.,CASRTSGRVPYNEQFF,TGTGCCAGCAGGACTAGCGGGAGGGTCCCCTACAATGAGCAGTTCTTC
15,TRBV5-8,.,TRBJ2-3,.,CASSSGRISTDTQYF,TGTGCCAGCAGTTCGGGGAGGATAAGCACAGATACGCAGTATTTT
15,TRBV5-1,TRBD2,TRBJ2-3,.,CASSLSSGNTDTQYF,TGCGCCAGCAGCTTGTCTAGCGGGAACACAGATACGCAGTATTTT
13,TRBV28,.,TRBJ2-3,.,CASELGGTDTQYF,TGTGCCAGCGAGCTTGGAGGCACAGATACGCAGTATTTT
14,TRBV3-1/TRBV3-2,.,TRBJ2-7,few,CASSQGVNSYEQYF,TGTGCCAGCAGCCAAGGTGTCAACTCCTACGAGCAGTACTTC
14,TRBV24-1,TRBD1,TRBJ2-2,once,CATQDRVRTGELFF,TGTGCCACCCAGGACAGGGTTAGAACCGGGGAGCTGTTTTTT
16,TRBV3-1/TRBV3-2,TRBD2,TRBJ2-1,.,CASSQDASGGAVEQFF,TGTGCCAGCAGCCAAGATGCCAGCGGGGGGGCAGTTGAGCAGTTCTTC
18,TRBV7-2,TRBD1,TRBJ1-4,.,CASSLRAYRRDSNEKLFF,TGTGCCAGCAGCTTAAGGGCGTACCGCCGGGACAGTAATGAAAAACTGTTTTTT
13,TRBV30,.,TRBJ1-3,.,CAWSLAAGNTIYF,TGTGCCTGGAGTCTTGCAGCTGGAAACACCATATATTTT
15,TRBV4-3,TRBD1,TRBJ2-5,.,CASSPRQGEVETQYF,TGCGCCAGCAGCCCACGACAGGGGGAGGTGGAGACCCAGTACTTC
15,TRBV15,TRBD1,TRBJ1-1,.,CATSSGQDMNTEAFF,TGTGCCACCAGCAGCGGACAGGACATGAACACTGAAGCTTTCTTT
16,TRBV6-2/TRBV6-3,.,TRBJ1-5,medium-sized,CASSYTGTQKDQPQHF,TGTGCCAGCAGTTACACCGGGACACAGAAGGATCAGCCCCAGCATTTT
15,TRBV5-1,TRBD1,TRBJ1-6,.,CASSRDRPGGSPLHF,TGCGCCAGCAGCAGGGACAGACCCGGGGGATCACCCCTCCACTTT
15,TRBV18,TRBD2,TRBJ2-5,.,CASSPSGGARETQYF,TGTGCCAGCTCACCTTCCGGGGGGGCCAGAGAGACCCAGTACTTC
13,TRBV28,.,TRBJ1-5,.,CASYGQLNQPQHF,TGTGCCAGTTATGGACAGCTCAATCAGCCCCAGCATTTT
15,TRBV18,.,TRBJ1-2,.,CASSPPAQTNYGYTF,TGTGCCAGCTCACCACCTGCCCAGACTAACTATGGCTACACCTTC
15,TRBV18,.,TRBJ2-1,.,CASSPSYSGDNEQFF,TGTGCCAGCTCACCCTCATATAGCGGCGACAATGAGCAGTTCTTC
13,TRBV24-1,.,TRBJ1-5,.,CATSDSSGTQHFF,TGTGCCACCAGTGATAGTTCCGGGACTCAGCATTTTTTT
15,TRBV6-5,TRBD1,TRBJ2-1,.,CASTETAGGENEQFF,TGTGCCAGCACCGAAACGGCAGGGGGCGAAAATGAGCAGTTCTTC
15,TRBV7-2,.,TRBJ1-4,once,CASSLLGGVSEKLFF,TGTGCCAGCAGCTTATTGGGGGGAGTTTCTGAAAAACTGTTTTTT
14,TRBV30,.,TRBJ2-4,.,CAWSGAGTKNIQYF,TGTGCCTGGAGTGGAGCAGGGACCAAAAACATTCAGTACTTC
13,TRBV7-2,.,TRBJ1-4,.,CASSSRRGEKLFF,TGTGCCAGCAGCTCTCGAAGGGGTGAAAAACTGTTTTTT
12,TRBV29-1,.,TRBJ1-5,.,CSADSTGQPQHF,TGCAGCGCCGACAGCACAGGGCAGCCCCAGCATTTT